The rows below give T cell receptor beta chains drawn from one sample of a study of T-cell reconstitution after alpha-beta-depleted transplantation in children. One entry per CDR3 protein, called by TCRdb with MiXCR from the PCR reads. The sample includes about a million distinct CDR3 sequences, roughly 29% seen only once; the top ten take roughly 30%. The sequencing used PBMCs, mostly from graft donor cells, collected 360 days after TCRalphabeta/CD19-depleted stem cell transplant. The receptors stem from a boy in the first two years of life who had a stem cell transplant for SCID, so the T cells may come from the graft donor. Both conserved end residues are part of each CDR3. Fields, in order: clone size, V gene, J gene, D gene, CDR3 DNA, CDR3 protein. The D gene is left open where the match is weak. Clone size appears in some rows only: once, few, many, or a class for an expanded clone.

>few|TRBV7-9|TRBJ2-4|TRBD1
TGTGCCAGCAGCTTTGCCGGGACAGGATCAGCCAAAAACATTCAGTACTTC
CASSFAGTGSAKNIQYF
>many|TRBV7-6|TRBJ1-1|-
TGTGCCAGCAGCTCCCCCACGGTGAACACTGAAGCTTTCTTT
CASSSPTVNTEAFF
>-|TRBV25-1|TRBJ2-5|-
TGTGCCAGCAGTGATTCAGTAGGGGGGGAGAAAGAGACCCAGTACTTC
CASSDSVGGEKETQYF
>few|TRBV5-1|TRBJ1-4|-
TGCGCCAGCAGCTTGTGGGGGGTGGCAACTAATGAAAAACTGTTTTTT
CASSLWGVATNEKLFF
>few|TRBV3-1|TRBJ2-5|TRBD1
TGTGCCAGCAGTGACGGGACAGGGGGGATTTGGGAGACCCAGTACTTC
CASSDGTGGIWETQYF
>-|TRBV12-3/TRBV12-4|TRBJ2-7|-
TGTGCCAGCAGTTTCTGGCAGGGGTCCTACGAGCAGTACTTC
CASSFWQGSYEQYF
>few|TRBV7-9|TRBJ2-2|-
TGTGCCAGCAGGACAGGCACCGGGGAGCTGTTTTTT
CASRTGTGELFF
>-|TRBV7-3|TRBJ2-2|TRBD1
TGTGCCAGCAGACGACAGGGGCGCACCGGGGAGCTGTTTTTT
CASRRQGRTGELFF
>-|TRBV5-5|TRBJ1-6|TRBD1
TGTGCCAGCAGCTTGGATGGGACAGGGGTATCACCCCTCCACTTT
CASSLDGTGVSPLHF
>-|TRBV7-3|TRBJ2-1|TRBD1
TGTGCCAGCAGCCCCAGCCTAGACAGGGATGAGCAGTTCTTC
CASSPSLDRDEQFF
>-|TRBV12-3/TRBV12-4|TRBJ1-2|-
TGTGCCAGCAGTTCCCGACCGGTGGGCTATGGCTACACCTTC
CASSSRPVGYGYTF
>-|TRBV6-1|TRBJ2-7|TRBD1
TGTGCCAGCAGTAGGGTTTCCGGGACAGGGAATTACGAGCAGTACTTC
CASSRVSGTGNYEQYF
>-|TRBV20-1|TRBJ2-3|-
TGCAGTGCTAGATCGTTCGCGGGACCGAAAGGAAGTACGCAGTATTTT
CSARSFAGPKGSTQYF
>-|TRBV7-2|TRBJ2-3|-
TGTGCCAGCAGCTTAGGGTGGGGATCAGATACGCAGTATTTT
CASSLGWGSDTQYF
>-|TRBV7-9|TRBJ2-3|TRBD1
TGTGCCAGCAGCGCAGGGGGAGTGATGCCGACTTATACGCAGTATTTT
CASSAGGVMPTYTQYF
>-|TRBV7-9|TRBJ2-2|-
TGTGCCAGCAGCTTAGACCGGCCCACCGGGGAGCTGTTTTTT
CASSLDRPTGELFF
>once|TRBV9|TRBJ1-6|-
TGTGCCAGCAGCGTAGACGGCATAAGCTCCTATAATTCACCCCTCCACTTT
CASSVDGISSYNSPLHF
>-|TRBV10-3|TRBJ2-5|TRBD2
TGTGCCATCAGTGATGGTAGCGGGGTGGGGGAGACCCAGTACTTC
CAISDGSGVGETQYF
>few|TRBV4-3|TRBJ2-3|-
TGCGCCAGCAGCCAAGATGGGGCAGGGGGAGCGGGAGATACGCAGTATTTT
CASSQDGAGGAGDTQYF
>-|TRBV5-1|TRBJ1-1|-
TGCGCCAGCAGCTGGGGGGCCGGGCCGACCCCTTTTCAAGCTTTCTTT
CASSWGAGPTPFQAFF
>-|TRBV27|TRBJ1-2|-
TGTGCCAGCAGTTTATCTCCAGGGGCCCCCTCGGGCTACACCTTC
CASSLSPGAPSGYTF
>few|TRBV7-9|TRBJ2-7|-
TGTGCCAGCAGCTCCCTCGGGGCTAGGGTTTCCGAGCAGTACTTC
CASSSLGARVSEQYF
>few|TRBV5-1|TRBJ1-5|TRBD1
TGCGCCAGCAGCTTGGGGCCCCGGACAGGGAGGGGCAATCAGCCCCAGCATTTT
CASSLGPRTGRGNQPQHF
>-|TRBV29-1|TRBJ2-1|TRBD2
TGCAGCGTTGTAGGCGGGGGGGATGGGAATGAGCAGTTCTTC
CSVVGGGDGNEQFF
>-|TRBV5-1|TRBJ2-2|-
TGCGCCAGCAGCTTACAGGACTACACCGGGGAGCTGTTTTTT
CASSLQDYTGELFF
>-|TRBV27|TRBJ2-7|-
TGTGCCAGCAGTTTATCGGTGGGTCAGAAAAACTACGAGCAGTACTTC
CASSLSVGQKNYEQYF
>-|TRBV5-1|TRBJ2-2|-
TGCGCCAGCCCAACGGACAGACCGAACACCGGGGAGCTGTTTTTT
CASPTDRPNTGELFF
>-|TRBV5-1|TRBJ2-5|-
TGCGCCAGCAGCTTGGTTGGGACACCAAAAGAGACCCAGTACTTC
CASSLVGTPKETQYF
>few|TRBV15|TRBJ2-5|TRBD2
TGTGCCACCAGCAGAGAAGGCGGGGGTGAAAGGGAGACCCAGTACTTC
CATSREGGGERETQYF
>few|TRBV2|TRBJ2-1|TRBD2
TGTGCCAGCAGTGAACCTGGCGGGGGGCTCTCCTACAATGAGCAGTTCTTC
CASSEPGGGLSYNEQFF
>-|TRBV20-1|TRBJ1-4|-
TGCAGTGCCAACGCAGGGGCGGGGGAAAAACTGTTTTTT
CSANAGAGEKLFF
>once|TRBV21-1|TRBJ2-1|-
TGTGCCAGCAGCAAAGCGCGGGCAGGGATCCCCTACAATGAGCAGTTCTTC
CASSKARAGIPYNEQFF
>few|TRBV12-3/TRBV12-4|TRBJ2-3|TRBD2
TGTGCCAGCCGGCTAGCGGGGGTGACAGATACGCAGTATTTT
CASRLAGVTDTQYF
>once|TRBV5-6|TRBJ2-1|-
TGTGCCAGCAGCTTGCGGCCCAACAGGTACAATGAGCAGTTCTTC
CASSLRPNRYNEQFF
>many|TRBV5-1|TRBJ2-2|TRBD2
TGCGCCAGCAGCTTGGCTGGACTAGCGGTCTGGAACACCGGGGAGCTGTTTTTT
CASSLAGLAVWNTGELFF
>few|TRBV12-3/TRBV12-4|TRBJ2-2|TRBD2
TGTGCCAGCAGCCCTCGGCGGGGGGGCCTCGACACCGGGGAGCTGTTTTTT
CASSPRRGGLDTGELFF
>-|TRBV20-1|TRBJ1-6|TRBD1
TGCAGTGCTTTTTCGGACAGGGACAATTCACCCCTCCACTTT
CSAFSDRDNSPLHF
>-|TRBV15|TRBJ1-3|TRBD1
TGTGCCACCAGCAGAGCTCGGTACGACAGGGACTCTGGAAACACCATATATTTT
CATSRARYDRDSGNTIYF
>-|TRBV12-3/TRBV12-4|TRBJ1-4|TRBD1
TGTGCCAGCAGTTGGACAGGGTGGGATGAAAAACTGTTTTTT
CASSWTGWDEKLFF
>few|TRBV12-3/TRBV12-4|TRBJ1-1|-
TGTGCCAGCAGTTTCCGCCAAGAAGCTTTCTTT
CASSFRQEAFF
>-|TRBV18|TRBJ1-1|-
TGTGCCAGCTCTCCGCAGGGGTTTACTGAAGCTTTCTTT
CASSPQGFTEAFF
>-|TRBV10-3|TRBJ1-1|TRBD1
TGTGCCATCAAGCGGGACAGGGGCTTACCTGAGAACACTGAAGCTTTCTTT
CAIKRDRGLPENTEAFF
>-|TRBV20-1|TRBJ1-4|-
TGCAGTGCTAGGTGGTCCGCGACAGAAAAACTGTTTTTT
CSARWSATEKLFF
>-|TRBV10-3|TRBJ2-1|-
TGTGCCATCAGTGAGTCAGGGCGGGATGAGCAGTTCTTC
CAISESGRDEQFF
>few|TRBV28|TRBJ1-3|TRBD1
TGTGCCAGCAGTCTACAAACTAGGACAGGGCGAGACACCATATATTTT
CASSLQTRTGRDTIYF
>-|TRBV2|TRBJ1-6|-
TGTGCCAGCAGTGAACAGGGGAGAGGTTCACCCCTCCACTTT
CASSEQGRGSPLHF
>many|TRBV30|TRBJ2-7|-
TGTGCCTGGAGTGTGGGCTACGAGCAGTACTTC
CAWSVGYEQYF
>-|TRBV20-1|TRBJ2-4|-
TGCAGTGCTAGAGATGTGGTAGCTGGAAACATTCAGTACTTC
CSARDVVAGNIQYF
>-|TRBV27|TRBJ1-4|-
TGTGCCAGCAGTCCCCCGGGGGGAACGGGTGAAAAACTGTTTTTT
CASSPPGGTGEKLFF
>many|TRBV20-1|TRBJ2-1|-
TGCAGTGGCAGGGTCTACAATGAGCAGTTCTTC
CSGRVYNEQFF
>few|TRBV18|TRBJ2-4|TRBD1
TGTGCCAGCTCACCCTTGGGACAGGGCATGATAGCCAAAAACATTCAGTACTTC
CASSPLGQGMIAKNIQYF
>few|TRBV5-6|TRBJ1-2|-
TGTGCCAGCAGCTTGCCGGGTGGGAACTATGGCTACACCTTC
CASSLPGGNYGYTF
>-|TRBV27|TRBJ1-2|-
TGTGCCAGCAGTCACACGGGCCAGGGAGGTAACTATGGCTACACCTTC
CASSHTGQGGNYGYTF
>-|TRBV5-1|TRBJ2-7|-
TGCGCCAGCAGTCCCCGTTCTCTCTACGAGCAGTACTTC
CASSPRSLYEQYF